This T cell receptor (beta chain) came from a study of control samples from healthy donors and cancer patients (TCRdb year 2020). Library creation used the immunoSEQ multiplex PCR assay. TCRdb took this table from immuneACCESS and kept in-frame rearrangements with V and J called. Such tables lack part of the clones; where checked against another copy, unresolved V genes explain under half of the gap, and the rest is unexplained. The sample contains 150,000 to 200,000 clones, around 89% of them found a single time. About 1.4% of the sample is in the top ten clones. On this clone: No cognate antigen has been identified for it. One base away there is no much larger clone; base qualities are not given.

From the germline V gene (reference sequence), CDR1 is LNHDA and CDR2 is SQIVND. Trimming at the junction amounts to 9 bases on V and 3 bases on J, and the germline ends lie 18 bases apart. The CDR3 contains 14 residues, cysteine and phenylalanine counted. The CDR3 DNA has 42 bases and is translated from base 1. The sequence was obtained from a woman aged 50 to 60 in good health. The sequencing input was blood. The chain links TRBV19 with TRBJ2-7; the D segment could be TRBD2, given 6 matching bases. The CDR3 loop reads CASKGGSDRYEQYF. The nucleotide sequence is given as TGTGCCAGCAAAGGAGGGAGCGATCGCTACGAGCAGTACTTC.